The source of this T cell receptor beta chain is a study of blood T cell repertoires in COVID-19. Study details: Collection of acute and convalescent COVID-19 samples took place in the United States, Italy and Spain.

Data came from immunoSEQ multiplex PCR; TCRdb stores just in-frame clones and leaves some out. The sample lists just under 55,000 clones; roughly four fifths were seen once. There are 14 residues in the CDR3. The germline gives CDR1 SGHTA, CDR2 FQGNSA. Trimming shortened V by 1 base and J by 2 bases, and 7 bases separated the two germline ends. Sequencing was done on a sample of peripheral blood. This clonotype originated in a woman aged 60-70 years with acute or convalescent COVID-19. The chain carries TRBV7-2 and TRBJ2-3; D gene unclear. The CDR3 nucleotides read TGTGCCAGCAGCTTAGGGCTTCTCACAGATACGCAGTATTTT. Protein sequence: CASSLGLLTDTQYF.